Following are 2 T cell receptor beta chains from one sample sequenced in a study of T cell repertoires in aging, cancer and after chemotherapy. A mixed TRB-A/B primer pool amplified rearranged TRB by multiplex touch-down PCR. Each CDR3 protein gets one entry after TCRdb re-called the multiplex PCR reads with MiXCR. Seen here are about 9,700 distinct CDR3 sequences, 25% to 40% observed once, and the top ten hold approximately 3%. Peripheral blood genomic DNA, not sorted cells or RNA, was the template. Material for sequencing was blood. These receptors were obtained from a human donor in good health.

This clonotype counts as medium-sized (0.01 to 0.1%). The chain uses TRBV29-1 and TRBJ1-2, with 7 positions matching TRBD1. The length of the CDR3 is 14 residues. Germline CDR1 and CDR2: SQVTM and ANQGSEA. Trimming at V came to 4 bases and at J to 10 bases, leaving 15 bases not matched to a gene. CDR3 region: CSVGGRGQSAFYTF. The CDR3 nucleotides read TGCAGCGTTGGGGGGAGGGGACAGTCGGCCTTCTACACCTTC.

This clonotype has a handful of counts. J is TRBJ1-4 and V is TRBV4-1, with D uncertain. Germline V CDR1 and CDR2: MGHRA, YSYEKL. The CDR3 has 14 residues. With 3 bases removed from V and 0 bases from J, the gap between germline ends came to 5 bases. CDR3 loop: CASSHTATNEKLFF. In nucleotides, the CDR3 is TGCGCCAGCAGCCACACAGCAACTAATGAAAAACTGTTTTTT.